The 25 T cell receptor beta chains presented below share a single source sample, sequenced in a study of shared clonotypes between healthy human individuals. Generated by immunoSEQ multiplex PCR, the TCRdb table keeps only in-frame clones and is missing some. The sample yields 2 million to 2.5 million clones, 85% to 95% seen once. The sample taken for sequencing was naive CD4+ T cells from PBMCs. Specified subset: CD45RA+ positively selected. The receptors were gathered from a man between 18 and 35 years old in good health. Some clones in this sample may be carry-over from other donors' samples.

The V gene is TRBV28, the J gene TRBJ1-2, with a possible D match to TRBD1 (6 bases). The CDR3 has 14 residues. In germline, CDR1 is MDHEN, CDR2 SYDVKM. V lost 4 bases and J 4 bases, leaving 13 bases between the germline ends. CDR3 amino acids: CASSSGRGVYGYTF. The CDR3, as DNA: TGTGCCAGCAGTTCGGGCAGGGGTGTCTATGGCTACACCTTC.

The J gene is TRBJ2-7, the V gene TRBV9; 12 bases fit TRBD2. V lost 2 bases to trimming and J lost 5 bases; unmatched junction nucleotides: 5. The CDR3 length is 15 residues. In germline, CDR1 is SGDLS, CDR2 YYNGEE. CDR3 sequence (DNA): TGTGCCAGCAGCGTGACTAGCGGGAGCGTCGACGAGCAGTACTTC. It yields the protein CASSVTSGSVDEQYF.

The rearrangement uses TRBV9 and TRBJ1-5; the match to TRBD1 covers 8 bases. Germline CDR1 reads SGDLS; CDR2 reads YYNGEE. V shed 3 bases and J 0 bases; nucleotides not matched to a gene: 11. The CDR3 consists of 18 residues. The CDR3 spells CASSASRTGTYSNQPQHF. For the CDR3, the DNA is TGTGCCAGCAGCGCCTCAAGGACAGGGACATATAGCAATCAGCCCCAGCATTTT.

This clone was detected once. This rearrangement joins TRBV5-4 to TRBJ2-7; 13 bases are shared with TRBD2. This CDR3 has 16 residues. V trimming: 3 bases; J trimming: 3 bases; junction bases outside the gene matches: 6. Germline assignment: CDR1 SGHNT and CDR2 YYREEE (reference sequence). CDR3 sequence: CASSSGLAGVNYEQYF. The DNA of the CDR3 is TGTGCCAGCAGCTCAGGACTAGCGGGAGTCAACTACGAGCAGTACTTC.

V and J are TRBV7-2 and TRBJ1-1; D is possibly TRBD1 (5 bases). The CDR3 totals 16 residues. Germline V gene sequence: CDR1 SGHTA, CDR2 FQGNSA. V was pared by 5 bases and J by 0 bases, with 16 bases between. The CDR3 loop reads CASSLLSGRLNTEAFF. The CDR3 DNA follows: TGTGCCAGCAGCCTCCTCTCGGGACGGTTGAACACTGAAGCTTTCTTT.

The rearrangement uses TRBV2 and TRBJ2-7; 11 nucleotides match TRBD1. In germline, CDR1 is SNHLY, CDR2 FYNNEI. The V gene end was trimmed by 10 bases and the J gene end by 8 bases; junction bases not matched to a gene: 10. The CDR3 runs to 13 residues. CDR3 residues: CATPRDRGAQQYF. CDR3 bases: TGTGCCACCCCCCGGGACAGGGGGGCCCAGCAGTACTTC.

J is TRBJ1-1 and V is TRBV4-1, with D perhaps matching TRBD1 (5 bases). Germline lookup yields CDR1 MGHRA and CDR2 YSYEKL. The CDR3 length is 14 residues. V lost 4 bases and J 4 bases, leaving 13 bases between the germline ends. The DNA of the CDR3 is TGCGCCAGCAGCCTACCCGGGGGTCGCACTGAAGCTTTCTTT. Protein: CASSLPGGRTEAFF.

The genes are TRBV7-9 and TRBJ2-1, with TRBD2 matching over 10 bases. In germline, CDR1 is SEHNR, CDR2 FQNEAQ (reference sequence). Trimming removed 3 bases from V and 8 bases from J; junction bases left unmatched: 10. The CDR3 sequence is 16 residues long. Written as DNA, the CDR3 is TGTGCCAGCAGCTTCCTAGCGGGAGTTCCCGTCGATGAGCAGTTCTTC. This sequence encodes CASSFLAGVPVDEQFF.

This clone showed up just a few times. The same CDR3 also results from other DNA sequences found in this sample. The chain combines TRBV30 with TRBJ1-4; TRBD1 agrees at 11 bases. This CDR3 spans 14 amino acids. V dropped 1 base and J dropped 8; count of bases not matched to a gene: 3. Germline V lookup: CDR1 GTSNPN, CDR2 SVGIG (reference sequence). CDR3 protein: CAWSAGTGGEKLFF. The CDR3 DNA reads TGTGCCTGGAGTGCAGGGACAGGGGGAGAAAAACTGTTTTTT.

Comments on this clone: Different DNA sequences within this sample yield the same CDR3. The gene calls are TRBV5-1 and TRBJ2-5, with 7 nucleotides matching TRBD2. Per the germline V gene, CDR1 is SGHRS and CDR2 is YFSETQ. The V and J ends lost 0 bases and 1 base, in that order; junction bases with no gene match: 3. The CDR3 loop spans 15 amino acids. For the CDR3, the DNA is TGCGCCAGCAGCTTGGGGCTAGCGGCCCAAGAGACCCAGTACTTC. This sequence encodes CASSLGLAAQETQYF.

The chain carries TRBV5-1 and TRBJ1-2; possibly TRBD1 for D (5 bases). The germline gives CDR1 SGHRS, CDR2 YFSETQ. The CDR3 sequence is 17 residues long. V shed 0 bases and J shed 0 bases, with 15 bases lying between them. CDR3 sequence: CASSLALEQGANYGYTF. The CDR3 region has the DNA TGCGCCAGCAGCTTGGCCTTAGAGCAAGGGGCTAACTATGGCTACACCTTC. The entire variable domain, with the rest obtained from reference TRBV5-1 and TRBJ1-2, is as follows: KAGVTQTPRYLIKTRGQQVTLSCSPISGHRSVSWYQQTPGQGLQFLFEYFSETQRNKGNFPGRFSGRQFSNSRSEMNVSTLELGDSALYLCASSLALEQGANYGYTFGSGTRLTVV.

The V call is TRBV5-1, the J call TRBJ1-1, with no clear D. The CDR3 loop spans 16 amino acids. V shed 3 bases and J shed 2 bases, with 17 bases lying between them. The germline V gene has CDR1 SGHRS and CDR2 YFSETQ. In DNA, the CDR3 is TGCGCCAGCAGCTCGGGTCAAGGGATGTTTAACACTGAAGCTTTCTTT. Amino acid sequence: CASSSGQGMFNTEAFF.

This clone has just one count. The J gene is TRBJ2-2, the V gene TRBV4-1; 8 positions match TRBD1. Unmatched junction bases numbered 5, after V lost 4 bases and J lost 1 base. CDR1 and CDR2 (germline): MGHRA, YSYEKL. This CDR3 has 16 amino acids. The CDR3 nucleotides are TGCGCCAGCAGCCTAACCGGGACAGGGAACACCGGGGAGCTGTTTTTT. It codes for CASSLTGTGNTGELFF.

The CDR3 reads CATRQGTYTEAFF. The CDR3 DNA reads as TGTGCCACTAGACAGGGGACTTACACTGAAGCTTTCTTT. The V call is TRBV27, the J call TRBJ1-1; TRBD1 agrees at 8 bases. With 10 bases clipped from V and 3 bases from J, the junction kept 7 bases outside the gene matches. Germline CDR1 reads MNHEY; CDR2 reads SMNVEV (reference sequence). This CDR3 contains 13 residues.

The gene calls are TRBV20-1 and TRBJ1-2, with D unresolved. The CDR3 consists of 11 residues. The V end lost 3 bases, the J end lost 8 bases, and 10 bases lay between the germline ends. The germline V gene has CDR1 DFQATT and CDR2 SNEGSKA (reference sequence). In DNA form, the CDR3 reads TGCAGTGCTAGCCGTGTTCGCGGCTACACCTTC. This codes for CSASRVRGYTF.

CDR3: CASTKTASNTGELFF. The CDR3 DNA follows: TGTGCCAGTACCAAGACAGCCTCGAACACCGGGGAGCTGTTTTTT. The rearrangement links TRBV2 to TRBJ2-2; tentative D call: TRBD1 (5 bases). Germline V gene sequence: CDR1 SNHLY, CDR2 FYNNEI. CDR3 length equals 15 residues. Trimming shortened V by 9 bases and J by 0 bases, and 14 bases separated the two germline ends.

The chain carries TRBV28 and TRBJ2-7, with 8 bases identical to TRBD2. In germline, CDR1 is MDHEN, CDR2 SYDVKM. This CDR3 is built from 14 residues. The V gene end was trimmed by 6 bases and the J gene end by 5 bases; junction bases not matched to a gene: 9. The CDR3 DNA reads TGTGCCAGCAGCCTCCACAGCGGGAGAAACGAGCAGTACTTC. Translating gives CASSLHSGRNEQYF.

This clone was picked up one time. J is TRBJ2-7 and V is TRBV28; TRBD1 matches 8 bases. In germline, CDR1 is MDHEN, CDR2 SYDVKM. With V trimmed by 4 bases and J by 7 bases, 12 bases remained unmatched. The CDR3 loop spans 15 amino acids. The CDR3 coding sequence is TGTGCCAGCAGTTCATCCGGGACAGGTGAACAAGAGCAGTACTTC. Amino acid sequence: CASSSSGTGEQEQYF.

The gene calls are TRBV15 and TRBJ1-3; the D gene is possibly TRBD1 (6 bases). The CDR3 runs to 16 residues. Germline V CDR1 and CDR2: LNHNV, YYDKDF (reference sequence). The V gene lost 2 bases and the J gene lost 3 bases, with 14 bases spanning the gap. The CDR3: CATSRLTGYDGNTIYF. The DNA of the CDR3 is TGTGCCACCAGCAGATTAACAGGGTACGATGGAAACACCATATATTTT.

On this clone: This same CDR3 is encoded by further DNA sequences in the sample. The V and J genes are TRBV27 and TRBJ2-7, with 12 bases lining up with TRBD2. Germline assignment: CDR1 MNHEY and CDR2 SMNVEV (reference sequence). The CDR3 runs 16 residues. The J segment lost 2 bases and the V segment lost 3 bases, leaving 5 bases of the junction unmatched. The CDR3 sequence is CASSLVRTSGTYEQYF. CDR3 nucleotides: TGTGCCAGCAGTTTGGTGCGGACTAGCGGGACCTACGAGCAGTACTTC.

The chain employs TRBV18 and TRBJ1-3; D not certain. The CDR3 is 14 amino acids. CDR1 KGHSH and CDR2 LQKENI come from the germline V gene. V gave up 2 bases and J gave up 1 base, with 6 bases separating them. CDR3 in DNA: TGTGCCAGCTCACCAAACAGATCTGGAAACACCATATATTTT. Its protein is CASSPNRSGNTIYF.

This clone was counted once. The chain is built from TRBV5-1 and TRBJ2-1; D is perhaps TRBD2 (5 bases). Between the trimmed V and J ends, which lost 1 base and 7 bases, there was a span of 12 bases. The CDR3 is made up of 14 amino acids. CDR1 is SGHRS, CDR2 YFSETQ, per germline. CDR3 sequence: CASSLISTGNEQFF. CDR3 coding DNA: TGCGCCAGCAGCTTGATCAGCACGGGGAATGAGCAGTTCTTC.

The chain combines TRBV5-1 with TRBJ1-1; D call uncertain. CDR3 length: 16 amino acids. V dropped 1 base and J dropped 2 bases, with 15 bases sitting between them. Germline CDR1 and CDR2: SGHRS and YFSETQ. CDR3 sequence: CASSLIYGRINTEAFF. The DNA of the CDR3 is TGCGCCAGCAGCTTGATCTACGGGCGGATAAACACTGAAGCTTTCTTT.

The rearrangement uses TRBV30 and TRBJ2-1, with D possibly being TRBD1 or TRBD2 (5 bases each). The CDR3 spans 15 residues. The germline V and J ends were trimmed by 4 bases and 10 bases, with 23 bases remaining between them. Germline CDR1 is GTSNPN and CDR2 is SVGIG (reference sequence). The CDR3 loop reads CAWNIGLGESEEQFF. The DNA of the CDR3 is TGTGCCTGGAACATCGGGTTGGGGGAGTCTGAGGAGCAGTTCTTC. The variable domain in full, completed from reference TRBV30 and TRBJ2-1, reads SQTIHQWPATLVQPVGSPLSLECTVEGTSNPNLYWYRQAAGRGLQLLFYSVGIGQISSEVPQNLSASRPQDRQFILSSKKLLLSDSGFYLCAWNIGLGESEEQFFGPGTRLTVL.

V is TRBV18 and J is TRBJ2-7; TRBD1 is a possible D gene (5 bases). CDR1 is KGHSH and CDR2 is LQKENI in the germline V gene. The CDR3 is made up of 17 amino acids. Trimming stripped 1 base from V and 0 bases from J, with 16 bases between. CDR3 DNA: TGTGCCAGCTCACCACGGTTGCAGGGCGTAAGCTCCTACGAGCAGTACTTC. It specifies CASSPRLQGVSSYEQYF.